Below, 15 T cell receptor beta chains from the same sample are listed, as sequenced in a study of HIV-infected patients and healthy controls. The repertoire came from unfractionated whole blood and reflected all unsorted peripheral T cells. cDNA was made from around 0.45 ug RNA using alpha and beta constant primers. Using multiplexing indices, alpha and beta chain libraries were generated apart by chain-specific third strand synthesis. TCRdb itself ran the 5' RACE reads through MiXCR, one entry per CDR3 protein. Among some 9,600 distinct CDR3 sequences listed, over 9.5% were seen once. This specimen was blood, taken before antiretroviral therapy. The receptors derive from an adult with HIV infection.

This clonotype showed up many times. V is TRBV9 and J is TRBJ2-5; D may be TRBD1 or TRBD2 (5 bases each). CDR1 is SGDLS, CDR2 YYNGEE, per germline. The germline V and J ends were trimmed by 1 base and 4 bases, with 14 bases remaining between them. This CDR3 is 15 amino acids long. The CDR3 sequence: CASSVRPSGGETQYF. The CDR3 DNA follows: TGTGCCAGCAGCGTAAGACCTTCTGGGGGAGAGACCCAGTACTTC.

This clonotype is deemed medium-sized. The V and J genes are TRBV6-2 or TRBV6-3 and TRBJ1-2, with D tentatively TRBD1 (6 bases). The CDR3 spans 12 residues. Germline V CDR1 and CDR2: MNHEY, SVGEGT. V dropped 10 bases and J dropped 7 bases, with 16 bases sitting between them. The CDR3 DNA follows: TGTGCCATCGGACAGCGCAGACTTGGCTACACCTTC. Translating it yields CAIGQRRLGYTF.

This clonotype was picked up many times. The chain combines TRBV12-3 or TRBV12-4 with TRBJ2-5; D remains ambiguous. CDR3 length: 14 residues. Trimming removed 1 base at V and 1 base at J, with 7 bases between. The CDR3 here is CASSLGAAQETQYF. As DNA, the CDR3 is TGTGCCAGCAGTTTAGGGGCTGCCCAAGAGACCCAGTACTTC.

This clonotype was counted many times. The chain employs TRBV27 and TRBJ1-5; 10 bases align to TRBD1. The length of the CDR3 is 13 residues. Germline CDR1 reads MNHEY; CDR2 reads SMNVEV (reference sequence). Trimming took 10 bases from V and 4 from J; bases not matched to a gene: 4. CDR3 in amino acids: CATWDRGNQPQHF. The CDR3 coding sequence is TGTGCCACCTGGGACAGGGGAAATCAGCCCCAGCATTTT.

The table lists this clonotype with many counts. V usage is TRBV3-1 and J usage is TRBJ2-7, with D perhaps matching TRBD2 (5 bases). The CDR3 loop spans 15 amino acids. CDR1 is LGHDT and CDR2 is YNNKEL in the germline V gene (reference sequence). V shed 0 bases and J shed 6 bases, with 15 bases lying between them. Here the CDR3 DNA reads TGTGCCAGCAGCCAAGAGGGTGGGAGAAGAGGCGAGCAGTACTTC. Protein sequence: CASSQEGGRRGEQYF.

This clonotype showed up many times. The chain links TRBV27 to TRBJ2-7; 9 nucleotides match TRBD2. Per the germline V gene, CDR1 is MNHEY and CDR2 is SMNVEV (reference sequence). Trimming at V came to 3 bases and at J to 4 bases, leaving 4 bases not matched to a gene. This CDR3 is 14 amino acids long. The CDR3 here is CASSFSSGVYEQYF. In nucleotides, the CDR3 is TGTGCCAGCAGTTTCTCTAGCGGGGTATACGAGCAGTACTTC.

This clonotype was detected ten times or more. The CDR3 nucleotides are TGTGCCAGCAGTGCAAGCATCTCTGGGGCCAACGTCCTGACTTTC. Translated: CASSASISGANVLTF. The chain recombines TRBV6-2 or TRBV6-3 with TRBJ2-6; no reliable D call. Between the trimmed V and J ends, which lost 5 bases and 0 bases, there was a span of 8 bases. In germline, CDR1 is MNHEY, CDR2 SVGEGT. The CDR3 totals 15 residues.

This clonotype showed up just a few times. This chain connects TRBV7-2 to TRBJ2-1, with TRBD2 as a possible D gene (5 bases). Germline CDR1 is SGHTA and CDR2 is FQGNSA. This CDR3 has 15 residues. With 0 bases removed from V and 10 bases from J, the gap between germline ends came to 16 bases. The CDR3 nucleotides are TGTGCCAGCAGCTTAGCCTCTAGTGTAGGAGGCGAGCAGTTCTTC. Residues: CASSLASSVGGEQFF.

This clonotype was seen ten or more times. The chain carries TRBV24-1 and TRBJ1-2; 9 bases are a match to TRBD1. The germline V gene has CDR1 KGHDR and CDR2 SFDVKD. This CDR3 is 15 amino acids long. Losses at the gene ends were 3 bases for V and 4 bases for J; bases not matched to a gene: 5. The CDR3 is CATSDNRGPRYGYTF. DNA for the CDR3: TGTGCCACCAGTGATAACAGGGGGCCCCGCTATGGCTACACCTTC.

The gene calls are TRBV5-1 and TRBJ2-7; perhaps TRBD2 as D (6 bases). Between the trimmed V and J ends, which lost 1 base and 2 bases, there was a span of 13 bases. CDR3 length: 15 amino acids. Germline loops: CDR1 SGHRS, CDR2 YFSETQ. The CDR3 here is CASSLWGTEAYEQYF. CDR3 DNA sequence: TGCGCCAGCAGCTTGTGGGGGACTGAAGCCTACGAGCAGTACTTC.

This clonotype was recorded many times. The rearrangement uses TRBV28 and TRBJ1-2; 7 bases match TRBD1. Per the germline V gene, CDR1 is MDHEN and CDR2 is SYDVKM. The CDR3 runs to 13 residues. V was clipped by 7 bases and J by 1 base; unmatched bases: 3. CDR3 nucleotide sequence: TGTGCCAGCACTACAGGGGATAACTATGGCTACACCTTC. Translation: CASTTGDNYGYTF.

This clonotype was counted ten times or more. V and J are TRBV6-4 and TRBJ2-3; 11 positions match TRBD2. Germline lookup yields CDR1 MRHNA and CDR2 SNTAGT. This CDR3 comprises 15 residues. The ends lost 0 bases at V and 4 bases at J; junction bases unmatched: 0. The CDR3 here is CASSDSSGGADTQYF. The CDR3 bases are TGTGCCAGCAGTGACTCTAGCGGGGGGGCAGATACGCAGTATTTT.

By share of the sample, this clonotype is medium-sized. V usage is TRBV28 and J usage is TRBJ2-5; D ambiguous. CDR1 and CDR2 (germline): MDHEN, SYDVKM. The CDR3 totals 14 residues. V lost 3 bases, J lost 1 base, and 9 bases lay in between. The CDR3 region has the DNA TGTGCCAGCAGTTTCGCGCTGTCCCAAGAGACCCAGTACTTC. Its protein is CASSFALSQETQYF.

This clonotype appeared many times. Here the CDR3 reads CAWTQGVNFAGELFF. The CDR3 region has the DNA TGTGCCTGGACTCAGGGGGTCAACTTCGCCGGGGAGCTGTTTTTT. The chain links TRBV30 to TRBJ2-2, with TRBD1 matching over 7 bases. Germline trimming cut 4 bases from V and 6 bases from J; bases unmatched to any gene: 11. Germline-derived CDR1 and CDR2 are GTSNPN and SVGIG (reference sequence). This CDR3 has 15 amino acids.

This clonotype was observed at least ten times. The CDR3 sequence: CASSYDRANYGYTF. CDR3 coding DNA: TGTGCCAGCAGTTACGACAGAGCTAACTATGGCTACACCTTC. The rearrangement links TRBV6-2 or TRBV6-3 to TRBJ1-2, with a weak D call TRBD1 (5 bases). The V gene lost 2 bases and the J gene lost 0 bases, with 7 bases spanning the gap. CDR3 length: 14 amino acids. Germline CDR1 and CDR2: MNHEY and SVGEGT.